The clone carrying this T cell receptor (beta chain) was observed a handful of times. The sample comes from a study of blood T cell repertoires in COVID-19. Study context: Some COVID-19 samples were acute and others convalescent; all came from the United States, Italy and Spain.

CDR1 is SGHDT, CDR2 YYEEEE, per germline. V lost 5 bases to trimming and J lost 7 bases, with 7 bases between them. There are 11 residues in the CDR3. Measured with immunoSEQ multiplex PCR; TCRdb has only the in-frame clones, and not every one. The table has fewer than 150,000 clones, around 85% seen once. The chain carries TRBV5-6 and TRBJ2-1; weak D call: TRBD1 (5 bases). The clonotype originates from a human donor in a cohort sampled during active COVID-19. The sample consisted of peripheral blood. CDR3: CASRGRNEQFF. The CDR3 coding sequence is TGTGCCAGCAGGGGGCGGAATGAGCAGTTCTTC.